This is a list of T cell receptor beta chains from one sample in a study of blood T cell repertoires in COVID-19. The method was immunoSEQ multiplex PCR; TCRdb's version includes in-frame clones alone and lacks a portion of them. The sample lists roughly 180,000 clones; roughly 83% were seen once. The sequenced sample consisted of peripheral blood. The receptors shown here come from a woman in her thirties or forties with COVID-19, enrolled during active disease. Each CDR3 is given with its conserved first and last residue. A D gene is named only where the DNA matches it firmly. For some rows the clone size is stated as once, few or many, or as a class when expanded; others skip it.

clone_size	v_call	d_call	j_call	cdr3_nt	cdr3_aa
-	TRBV19	TRBD1	TRBJ2-7	TGTGCCAGTAGTATCCCGGGACAGGGGGCCTACGAGCAGTACTTC	CASSIPGQGAYEQYF
-	TRBV5-8	TRBD1	TRBJ1-5	TGTGCCAGCAGCTTTCCGGGACAGGGCGGCAATCAGCCCCAGCATTTT	CASSFPGQGGNQPQHF
few	TRBV4-2	TRBD1	TRBJ2-1	TGTGCCAGCAGCCTACCCGGGACAGGGGCCAGGGAGGTCTTC	CASSLPGTGAREVF
-	TRBV11-2	TRBD2	TRBJ2-1	TGTGCCAGCAGCCAGACTAGCGGGAGTTTCGATGAGCAGTTCTTC	CASSQTSGSFDEQFF
-	TRBV5-1	TRBD2	TRBJ2-3	TGCGCCAGCAGCCTTCTAGCGGGAGATAATGCAGATACGCAGTATTTT	CASSLLAGDNADTQYF
-	TRBV27	TRBD2	TRBJ2-1	TGTGCCAGCAGTCTGCGGGGGGGGCCCGGCAATGAGCAGTTCTTC	CASSLRGGPGNEQFF
-	TRBV6-5	-	TRBJ1-6	TGTGCCAGCAGTTACGTACGGGAAAATTCACCCCTCCACTTT	CASSYVRENSPLHF
-	TRBV4-2	-	TRBJ1-4	TGTGCCAGCAGCCAAGATGGAGGGAATGAAAAACTGTTTTTT	CASSQDGGNEKLFF
-	TRBV7-9	TRBD1	TRBJ1-4	TGTGCCAGCAGCTTTAAGGGACAGAATGAAAAACTGTTTTTT	CASSFKGQNEKLFF
-	TRBV7-8	-	TRBJ1-2	TGTGCCAGCAGCCCCCGGGACTCCCACTACACCTTC	CASSPRDSHYTF
-	TRBV6-5	TRBD2	TRBJ2-1	TGTGCCAGCATTCCGACTAGCGGGGGGTACAATGAGCAGTTCTTC	CASIPTSGGYNEQFF
-	TRBV7-9	-	TRBJ2-7	TGTGCCAGCAGCTTCCCCGGCTACGAGCAGTACTTC	CASSFPGYEQYF
-	TRBV5-1	-	TRBJ1-3	TGCGCCAGCAGCACCGACAGATCGACCGGAAACACCATATATTTT	CASSTDRSTGNTIYF
-	TRBV7-2	-	TRBJ1-1	TGTGCCAGCAGCTTAGCGGCAGGCCACAATGAAGCTTTCTTT	CASSLAAGHNEAFF
few	TRBV27	TRBD2	TRBJ2-4	TGTGCCAGCAGGCGACTAGCGGAAGCCAAAAACATTCAGTACTTC	CASRRLAEAKNIQYF
-	TRBV19	-	TRBJ1-3	TGTGCCAGTAGTCCCCACAACGGAAACACCATATATTTT	CASSPHNGNTIYF
-	TRBV5-1	TRBD2	TRBJ2-7	TGCGCCAGCAGCTTGGTTACTAGCGGGGGCTACGAGCAGTACTTC	CASSLVTSGGYEQYF
many	TRBV9	TRBD1	TRBJ1-1	TGTGCCAGCAGCGTAGCGGGACAGGCGTCGAACACTGAAGCTTTCTTT	CASSVAGQASNTEAFF
-	TRBV6-4	TRBD1	TRBJ1-2	TGTGCCAGCAGTGAAGGACAGGATTGGAGGGGCTACACCTTC	CASSEGQDWRGYTF
-	TRBV29-1	-	TRBJ1-1	TGCAGCGTTGTCCGCCAGGGCGTGAACACTGAAGCTTTCTTT	CSVVRQGVNTEAFF